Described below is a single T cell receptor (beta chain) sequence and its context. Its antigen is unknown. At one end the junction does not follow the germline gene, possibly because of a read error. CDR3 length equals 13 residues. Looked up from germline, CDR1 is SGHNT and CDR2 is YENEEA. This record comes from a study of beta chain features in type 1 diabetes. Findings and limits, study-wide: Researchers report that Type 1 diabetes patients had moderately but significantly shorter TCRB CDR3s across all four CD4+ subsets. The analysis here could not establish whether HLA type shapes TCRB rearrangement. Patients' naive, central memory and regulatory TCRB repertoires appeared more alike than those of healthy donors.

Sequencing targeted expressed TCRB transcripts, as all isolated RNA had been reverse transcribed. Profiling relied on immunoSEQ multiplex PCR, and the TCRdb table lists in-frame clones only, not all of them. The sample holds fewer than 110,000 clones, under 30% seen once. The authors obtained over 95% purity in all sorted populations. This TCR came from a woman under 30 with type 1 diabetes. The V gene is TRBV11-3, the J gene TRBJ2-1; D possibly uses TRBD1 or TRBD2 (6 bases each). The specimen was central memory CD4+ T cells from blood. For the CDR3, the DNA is TGTGCCAGCACCTTAGAGGGGGGTAATGAGCAGTTCTTC. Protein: CASTLEGGNEQFF.